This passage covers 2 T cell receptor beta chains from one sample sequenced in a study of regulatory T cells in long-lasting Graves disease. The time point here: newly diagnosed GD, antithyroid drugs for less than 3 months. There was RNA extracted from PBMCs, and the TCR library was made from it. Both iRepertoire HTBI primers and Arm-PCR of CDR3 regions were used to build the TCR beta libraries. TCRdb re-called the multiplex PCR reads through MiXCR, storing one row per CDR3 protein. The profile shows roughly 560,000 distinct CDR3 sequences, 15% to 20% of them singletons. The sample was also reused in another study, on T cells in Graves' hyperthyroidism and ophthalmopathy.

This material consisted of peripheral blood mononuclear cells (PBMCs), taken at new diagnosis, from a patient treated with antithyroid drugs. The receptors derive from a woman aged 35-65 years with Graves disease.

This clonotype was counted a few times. This chain's CDR3 is CASSREGPEAFF. CDR3 nucleotides: TGTGCCAGCAGTCGCGAGGGCCCTGAAGCTTTCTTT. The chain uses TRBV6-1 and TRBJ1-1; D gene ambiguous. With 5 bases removed from V and 6 bases from J, the gap between germline ends came to 10 bases. The germline V gene encodes CDR1 MNHNS and CDR2 SASEGT. The CDR3 runs 12 residues.

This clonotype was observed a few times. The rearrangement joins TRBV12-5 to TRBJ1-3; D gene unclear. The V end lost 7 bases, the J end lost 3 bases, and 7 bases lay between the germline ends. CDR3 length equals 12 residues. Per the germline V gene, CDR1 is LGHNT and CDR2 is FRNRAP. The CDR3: CASEEFGNTIYF. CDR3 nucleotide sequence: TGTGCTAGTGAAGAGTTTGGAAACACCATATATTTT.